Below, one T cell receptor beta chain is given with its context. Data came from immunoSEQ multiplex PCR; TCRdb stores just in-frame clones and leaves some out. The sample has over 300,000 clones, about nine tenths seen once; the top ten hold 10%. These data come from a study of blood T cell repertoires in COVID-19. Germline V gene sequence: CDR1 SGHKS, CDR2 YYEKEE (reference sequence). J was trimmed by 8 bases and V by 4 bases; bases with no gene match: 17. This CDR3 has 16 amino acids. The sample was PBMCs or T cells enriched from blood (not recorded which). The origin of this receptor is a woman aged 18-30 years who had recovered from COVID-19. The chain has TRBV5-5 and TRBJ2-7; TRBD1 matches at 8 bases. CDR3 nucleotide sequence: TGTGCCAGCAGCGTGGGCCGTGGACAGGGCTTTGTACAGCAGTACTTC. Protein: CASSVGRGQGFVQQYF.